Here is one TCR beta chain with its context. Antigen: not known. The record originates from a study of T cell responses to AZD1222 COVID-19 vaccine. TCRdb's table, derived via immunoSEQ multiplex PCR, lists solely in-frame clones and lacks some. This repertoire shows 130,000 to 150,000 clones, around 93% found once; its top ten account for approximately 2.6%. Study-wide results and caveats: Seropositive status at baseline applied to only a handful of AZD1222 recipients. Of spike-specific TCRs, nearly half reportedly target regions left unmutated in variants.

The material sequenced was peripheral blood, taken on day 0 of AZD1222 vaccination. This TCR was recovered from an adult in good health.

The CDR3 DNA reads as TGTGCCAGCAGCCTTTTTTCACAAGGGACGATCTATGGCTACACCTTC. Translation: CASSLFSQGTIYGYTF. The rearrangement uses TRBV5-4 and TRBJ1-2; D may be TRBD1 (5 bases). The CDR3 consists of 16 residues. Trimming took 4 bases from V and 4 from J, leaving 20 bases between them. Germline CDR1 and CDR2: SGHNT and YYREEE (reference sequence).